The T cell receptor (beta chain) under discussion was sequenced for a study of blood T cell repertoires in COVID-19. Study summary: From T cells, B-cell-depleted T cells, or PBMCs came the material, which was cDNA or gDNA.

Per the authors' pipeline: Estimation of nucleated cell counts was performed using reference gene primer amplification. Method: immunoSEQ multiplex PCR; TCRdb's copy keeps in-frame clones and lacks some. V, J and clone size reflect that table, while D and trimming were determined from the DNA. Of around 170,000 clones in the sample, about 89% were seen once. This clone appeared once. V lost 4 bases and J 6 bases, leaving 18 bases between the germline ends. The length of the CDR3 is 16 residues. The V gene's germline CDR1 is KGHSH and CDR2 LQKENI. The sample taken for sequencing was peripheral blood. The chain couples TRBV18 to TRBJ2-2, with D perhaps matching TRBD1 (5 bases). This TCR was recovered from a man aged 55 to 69 with acute or convalescent COVID-19. The CDR3 DNA reads TGTGCCAGCTCACACGATGGCAGGGCAGCTCCCGGGGAGCTGTTTTTT. It specifies CASSHDGRAAPGELFF.